The T cell receptor beta chain described here comes from a study of blood T cell repertoires in COVID-19. In the study overall: The United States, Italy and Spain supplied acute and convalescent COVID-19 samples.

V was clipped by 5 bases and J by 4 bases; unmatched bases: 3. This CDR3 contains 13 residues. The germline V gene encodes CDR1 SGHDN and CDR2 FVKESK. Original data processing: Amplified reference gene primers provided the basis for estimating nucleated cell counts. Produced via immunoSEQ multiplex PCR; TCRdb's table is partial and in-frame only. From that table come the V and J calls and clone size; the DNA was used to work out D and trimming. Among roughly 49,000 clones listed, about 71% were seen once. The sequenced sample was peripheral blood. This TCR was recovered from a woman between 65 and 79 years old with acute or convalescent COVID-19. The chain recombines TRBV14 with TRBJ2-3, with 7 positions matching TRBD1. This CDR3 is CASSSTGADTQYF. In DNA, the CDR3 is TGTGCCAGCAGCTCTACAGGGGCAGATACGCAGTATTTT. Variable domain in full (rest from reference TRBV14 and TRBJ2-3): EAGVTQFPSHSVIEKGQTVTLRCDPISGHDNLYWYRRVMGKEIKFLLHFVKESKQDESGMPNNRFLAERTGGTYSTLKVQPAELEDSGVYFCASSSTGADTQYFGPGTRLTVL.